This T cell receptor (beta chain) was identified during a study of monozygotic twins with inflammatory bowel disease. Study observations and caveats: Reduced clonotype sharing with other individuals was observed in IBD patients relative to healthy twins, especially with disease activity.

Points on this clonotype: Its target is unknown.

Per germline, CDR1 SGHVS and CDR2 FQNEAQ. The CDR3 contains 16 residues. TCRdb re-called the 5' RACE reads; one entry per CDR3 protein, DNA not given. Its listing shows 400,000 to 500,000 distinct CDR3 sequences. The chain couples TRBV7-8 to TRBJ2-1; TCRdb lists TRBD2, though no DNA is available to test this call. The source is a human donor with ulcerative colitis or Crohn's disease, or a healthy co-twin of an affected twin (not recorded which). The material sequenced was blood. CDR3 loop: CASSLVSGRAGHEQFF.